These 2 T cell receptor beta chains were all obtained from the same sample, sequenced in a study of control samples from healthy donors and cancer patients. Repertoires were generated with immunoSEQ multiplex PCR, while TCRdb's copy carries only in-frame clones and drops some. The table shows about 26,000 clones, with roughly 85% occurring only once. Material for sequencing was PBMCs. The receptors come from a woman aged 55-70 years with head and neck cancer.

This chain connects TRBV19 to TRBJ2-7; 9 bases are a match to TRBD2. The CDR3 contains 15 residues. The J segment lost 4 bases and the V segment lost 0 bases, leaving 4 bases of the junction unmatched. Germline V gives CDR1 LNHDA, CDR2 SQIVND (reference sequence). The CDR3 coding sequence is TGTGCCAGTAGTATAGATGCTAGCGGGAATTACGAGCAGTACTTC. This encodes CASSIDASGNYEQYF.

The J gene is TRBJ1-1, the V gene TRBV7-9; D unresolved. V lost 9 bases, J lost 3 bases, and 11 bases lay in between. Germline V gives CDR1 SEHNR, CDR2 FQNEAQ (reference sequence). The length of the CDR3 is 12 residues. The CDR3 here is CASGLIDTEAFF. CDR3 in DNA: TGTGCCAGTGGGTTGATTGACACTGAAGCTTTCTTT.